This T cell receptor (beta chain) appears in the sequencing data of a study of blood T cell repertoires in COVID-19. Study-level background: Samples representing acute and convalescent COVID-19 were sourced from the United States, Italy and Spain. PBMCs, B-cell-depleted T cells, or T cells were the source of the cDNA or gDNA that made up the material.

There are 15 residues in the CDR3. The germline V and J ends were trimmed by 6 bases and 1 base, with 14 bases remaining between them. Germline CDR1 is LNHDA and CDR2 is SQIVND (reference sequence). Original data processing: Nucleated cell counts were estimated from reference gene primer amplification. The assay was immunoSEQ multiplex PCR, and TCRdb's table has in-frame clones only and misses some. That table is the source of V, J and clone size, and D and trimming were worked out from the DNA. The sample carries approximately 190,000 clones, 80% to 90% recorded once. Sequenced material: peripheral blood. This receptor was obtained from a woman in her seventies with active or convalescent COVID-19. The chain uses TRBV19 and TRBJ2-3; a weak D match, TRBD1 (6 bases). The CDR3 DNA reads TGTGCCAGTAGGGTCACAGGGAGAGGCACAGATACGCAGTATTTT. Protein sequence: CASRVTGRGTDTQYF.